A selection of T cell receptor beta chains follows, all from one sample in a study of human thymus T cells. Produced via immunoSEQ multiplex PCR; TCRdb's table is partial and in-frame only. The table has about 130,000 clones, around 94% seen once. Material for sequencing was thymus tissue. These receptors all come from a boy under two years old with a congenital heart defect but otherwise immunologically healthy. Both conserved end residues are part of each CDR3. D genes are given only for firm matches.

J	D	V	DNA	CDR3
TRBJ1-1	TRBD1	TRBV5-1	TGCGCCAGCAGCTTGGAACAGGGGGGGAACACTGAAGCTTTCTTT	CASSLEQGGNTEAFF
TRBJ1-5	.	TRBV28	TGTGCCAGCAGTTTACAGCATAGCAATCAGCCCCAGCATTTT	CASSLQHSNQPQHF
TRBJ2-7	.	TRBV6-6	TGTGCCAGCAGTTACTCGGTCGGGCGGATTCTCGAGCAGTACTTC	CASSYSVGRILEQYF
TRBJ1-3	.	TRBV7-2	TGTGCCAGCAGCCTTTACAAGGGATACACCATATATTTT	CASSLYKGYTIYF
TRBJ1-2	.	TRBV9	TGTGCCAGCAGCGCACTAGGAGGACAGAACTATGGCTACACCTTC	CASSALGGQNYGYTF
TRBJ1-3	TRBD1	TRBV7-2	TGTGCCAGCAGCTTGGCAAACCGCGGGAGGGGGCCTGGAAACACCATATATTTT	CASSLANRGRGPGNTIYF
TRBJ1-1	.	TRBV2	TGTGCCAGCAATCGCGTGAACACTGAAGCTTTCTTT	CASNRVNTEAFF
TRBJ2-5	TRBD2	TRBV9	TGTGCCAGCAGTGGGGAACTAGCGGGGGATCAAGAGACCCAGTACTTC	CASSGELAGDQETQYF
TRBJ2-3	TRBD1	TRBV19	TGTGCCAGTAGTATAAGGCAGGGGGTAAGGACAGATACGCAGTATTTT	CASSIRQGVRTDTQYF
TRBJ2-7	.	TRBV6-6	TGTGCCAGCACCACTGGGGGGAGGCGGTACGAGCAGTACTTC	CASTTGGRRYEQYF
TRBJ2-7	.	TRBV21-1	TGTGCCAGCAGCGGGCCCCCTAGCGCGGGGTCCACCTACGAGCAGTACTTC	CASSGPPSAGSTYEQYF
TRBJ2-3	.	TRBV9	TGTGCCAGCAGCTCGGGTCGAATCACAGATACGCAGTATTTT	CASSSGRITDTQYF
TRBJ1-1	TRBD1	TRBV10-1	TGCGCCAGCAGTGAGCCAACCGGGACAGAGAACACTGAAGCTTTCTTT	CASSEPTGTENTEAFF